This T cell receptor (beta chain) was recorded in a study of shared clonotypes between healthy human individuals. Worth noting for this clone: Its antigen is as yet unknown.

Libraries were prepared by immunoSEQ multiplex PCR; TCRdb keeps only in-frame clonotypes and omits some of them. The data show under 600,000 clones, roughly 95% seen once. The study's findings and limits: The sharing of about 5.3% of naive CD4 clonotypes was seen across a handful of donors.

Between the trimmed V and J ends, which lost 0 bases and 5 bases, there was a span of 4 bases. Germline V gives CDR1 KGHSH, CDR2 LQKENI. There are 12 residues in the CDR3. Material: naive CD4+ T cells sorted from blood. Subset: CD45RA+ positively selected. The receptor's source is a woman in her twenties or thirties in good health. This rearrangement joins TRBV18 to TRBJ2-5; D not resolved. Here the CDR3 reads CASSPPTETQYF. The CDR3 nucleotides read TGTGCCAGCTCACCACCAACCGAGACCCAGTACTTC.